This record looks at one TCR beta chain sequence and its context. The antigen is unknown. The data belong to a study of CD8+CD57+ T cells in acquired aplastic anemia. For the study at large: Yields of DNA that came from sorted CD4+ and CD8+ cells averaged approximately 3.5 ug. For CD4+ cells, healthy donors had an average of approximately 9.8 million reads. Study results and limitations: A significant difference in CD8+ Simpson's diversity between patients and controls was not found. There were some 27 CD8+ CDR3 sequences that occurred in both patients and controls.

It was genomic DNA that served as the template for profiling TCR beta VDJ and CDR3. TCRdb called the reads again in MiXCR, with one record for every CDR3 protein. Of about 110,000 distinct CDR3 sequences listed, 40% to 60% are singletons. CDR3 length equals 13 residues. The V end was cut by 3 bases, the J end by 5 bases, with 8 bases between. Germline V gene data show CDR1 as ENHRY and CDR2 as SYGVKD. This chain uses TRBV10-3 with TRBJ1-5, with D uncertain. The sequence was obtained from a human donor in good health, serving as a control. Sequencing used sorted CD4+, CD8+, or CD8+CD57+ T cells (not recorded which) from PBMCs. CDR3 in DNA: TGTGCCATCAGTGAAGTTCAGGATCAGCCCCAGCATTTT. This codes for CAISEVQDQPQHF.